This TCR beta chain was identified in a study of blood T cell repertoires in COVID-19. Study summary: The origin of the acute and convalescent COVID-19 samples was the United States, Italy and Spain. Sources were T cells, B-cell-depleted T cells, or PBMCs; the material itself was cDNA or gDNA.

The length of the CDR3 is 15 residues. Germline V gives CDR1 LGHDT, CDR2 YNNKEL (reference sequence). With V trimmed by 4 bases and J by 6 bases, 5 bases remained unmatched. Authors' processing steps: Cell counts per sample came from amplifying reference gene primers. Only in-frame clones appear in the TCRdb table, and some are missing; sequencing was by immunoSEQ multiplex PCR. V and J calls and clone size are those listed in that table; D and trimming were worked out from the DNA. This table holds tens of thousands of clones, approximately 84% found once. The chain combines TRBV3-1 (or the pseudogene TRBV3-2) with TRBJ2-3; 12 nucleotides match TRBD2. Sequences were obtained from peripheral blood. The sequence came from a man in his 70s with acute or convalescent COVID-19. Here the CDR3 reads CASSPGLAGSDTQYF. The CDR3 region has the DNA TGTGCCAGCAGCCCAGGACTAGCGGGATCGGATACGCAGTATTTT.